The text below deals with one T cell receptor (beta chain). When the RNA was reverse transcribed, random hexamers were used with an input of roughly 0.45 to 1 ug. TCR beta CDR3 was amplified by immunoSEQ multiplex PCR. This amplification extended across 54 Vbeta and 13 Jbeta segments. Each CDR3 protein is one row after TCRdb ran MiXCR on the immunoSEQ multiplex PCR reads. The sample records 300,000 or so distinct CDR3 sequences, under 95% being singletons. This sample stems from a study of CD8 T cells in Susac syndrome. TEMRA cells underwent FACS enrichment and CD8+ and CD4+ T cells underwent negative isolation. This CDR3 has 15 amino acids. Germline loops: CDR1 KGHDR, CDR2 SFDVKD. Trimming cost V 12 bases and J 5 bases; bases outside gene matches: 14.

Input material: CD4+ T cells from PBMCs. V is TRBV24-1 and J is TRBJ2-1; 8 nucleotides match TRBD2. The sequence came from a human donor with multiple sclerosis. The CDR3 reads CAPSPLTSGHNEQFF. The CDR3 DNA follows: TGTGCCCCCTCCCCCCTTACTAGCGGCCACAATGAGCAGTTCTTC.